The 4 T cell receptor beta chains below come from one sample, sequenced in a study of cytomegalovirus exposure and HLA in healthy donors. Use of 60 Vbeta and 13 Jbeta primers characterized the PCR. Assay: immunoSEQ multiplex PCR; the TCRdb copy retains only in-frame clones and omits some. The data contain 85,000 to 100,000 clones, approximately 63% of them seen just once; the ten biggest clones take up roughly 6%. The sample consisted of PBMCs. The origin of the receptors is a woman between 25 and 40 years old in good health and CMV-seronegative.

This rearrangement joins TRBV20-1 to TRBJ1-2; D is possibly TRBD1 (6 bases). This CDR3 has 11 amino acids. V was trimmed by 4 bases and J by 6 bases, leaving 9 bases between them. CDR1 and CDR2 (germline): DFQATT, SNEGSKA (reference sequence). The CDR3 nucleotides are TGCAGTGCTACGTACAGGGATGGCTACACCTTC. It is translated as CSATYRDGYTF.

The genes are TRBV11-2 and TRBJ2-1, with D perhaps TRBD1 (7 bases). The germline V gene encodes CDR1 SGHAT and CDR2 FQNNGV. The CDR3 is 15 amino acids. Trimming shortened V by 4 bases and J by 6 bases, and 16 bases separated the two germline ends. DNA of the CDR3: TGTGCCAGCAGCTCAGAGCGCCAGGGGGGCAATGAGCAGTTCTTC. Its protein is CASSSERQGGNEQFF.

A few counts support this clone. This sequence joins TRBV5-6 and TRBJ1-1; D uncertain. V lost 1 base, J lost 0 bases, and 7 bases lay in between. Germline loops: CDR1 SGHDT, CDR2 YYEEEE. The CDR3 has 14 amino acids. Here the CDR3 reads CASSLPEMNTEAFF. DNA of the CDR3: TGTGCCAGCAGCTTGCCAGAAATGAACACTGAAGCTTTCTTT.

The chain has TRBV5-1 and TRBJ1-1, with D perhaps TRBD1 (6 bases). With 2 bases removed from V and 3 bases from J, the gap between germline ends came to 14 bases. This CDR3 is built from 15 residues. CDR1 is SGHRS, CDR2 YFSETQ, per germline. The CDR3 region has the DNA TGCGCCAGCAGCTTCAGAGGGGGTGCGGACACTGAAGCTTTCTTT. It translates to CASSFRGGADTEAFF.